This passage covers 10 T cell receptor beta chains from one sample sequenced in a study of T cell responses to AZD1222 COVID-19 vaccine. This table comes from immunoSEQ multiplex PCR, and its TCRdb copy is limited to in-frame clones, with some not included. The repertoire holds approximately 100,000 clones, with about 88% as singletons. This material consisted of peripheral blood, taken on day 0 of AZD1222 vaccination. These receptors all stem from an adult in good health.

CDR3 in amino acids: CASSPRQGQGELFF. CDR3 nucleotides: TGTGCCAGCAGCCCGCGACAGGGGCAAGGGGAGCTGTTTTTT. The chain carries TRBV11-3 and TRBJ2-2; 8 bases fit TRBD1. The CDR3 is made up of 14 amino acids. Germline V gives CDR1 SGHNT, CDR2 YENEEA. V trimming: 5 bases; J trimming: 8 bases; junction bases outside the gene matches: 7.

The gene calls are TRBV18 and TRBJ1-2; the D is unclear. Trimming stripped 6 bases from V and 8 bases from J, with 22 bases between. The CDR3 runs to 15 residues. The germline V gene encodes CDR1 KGHSH and CDR2 LQKENI. CDR3 loop: CASSQEQRFDGGYTF. Written as DNA, the CDR3 is TGTGCCAGCTCCCAAGAACAAAGGTTCGACGGAGGCTACACCTTC.

This chain links TRBV2 with TRBJ1-2; possible D gene TRBD1, 5 bases. Germline assignment: CDR1 SNHLY and CDR2 FYNNEI. This CDR3 has 14 residues. V shed 7 bases and J shed 5 bases, with 17 bases lying between them. Here the CDR3 reads CASTLRRGSYGYTF. CDR3 sequence (DNA): TGTGCCAGCACCTTAAGGAGGGGAAGTTATGGCTACACCTTC. The full variable domain, with the rest looked up from reference TRBV2 and TRBJ1-2, is EPEVTQTPSHQVTQMGQEVILRCVPISNHLYFYWYRQILGQKVEFLVSFYNNEISEKSEIFDDQFSVERPDGSNFTLKIRSTKLEDSAMYFCASTLRRGSYGYTFGSGTRLTVV.

V is TRBV7-8 and J is TRBJ1-2; no reliable D call. The CDR3 runs 14 residues. Germline V gene lookup returns CDR1 SGHVS and CDR2 FQNEAQ. V lost 0 bases and J 7 bases, leaving 12 bases between the germline ends. In nucleotides, the CDR3 is TGTGCCAGCAGCTTAGCAGGGTATGGAGGTGGCTACACCTTC. Its protein is CASSLAGYGGGYTF.

The sample holds one count of this clone. The chain carries TRBV7-2 and TRBJ1-6, with D hard to call. This CDR3 region has 18 residues. Trimming pared 5 bases from V and 0 bases from J, leaving 17 bases between. CDR1 is SGHTA, CDR2 FQGNSA, per germline. The CDR3 region has the DNA TGTGCCAGCAGCCCCGGTTGGCGGGGAAGCTCCTATAATTCACCCCTCCACTTT. It codes for CASSPGWRGSSYNSPLHF. Supplemented by reference TRBV7-2 and TRBJ1-6, the full variable domain reads GAGVSQSPSNKVTEKGKDVELRCDPISGHTALYWYRQSLGQGLEFLIYFQGNSAPDKSGLPSDRFSAERTGGSVSTLTIQRTQQEDSAVYLCASSPGWRGSSYNSPLHFGNGTRLTVT.

This clone was detected only a few times. Other DNA sequences within the sample encode an identical CDR3. The rearrangement joins TRBV30 to TRBJ1-1; TRBD1 is a possible D gene (6 bases). Germline V lookup: CDR1 GTSNPN, CDR2 SVGIG (reference sequence). The CDR3 has 13 residues. Trimming shortened V by 0 bases and J by 2 bases, and 7 bases separated the two germline ends. CDR3 nucleotide sequence: TGTGCCTGGAGTGTTGGGACAAACACTGAAGCTTTCTTT. Translated: CAWSVGTNTEAFF.

This sequence joins TRBV27 and TRBJ2-2; D is ambiguous. The V end was cut by 3 bases, the J end by 2 bases, with 4 bases between. This CDR3 is built from 13 residues. CDR1 and CDR2 from the germline V gene are MNHEY and SMNVEV (reference sequence). CDR3 nucleotides: TGTGCCAGCAGTTTCCCAAACACCGGGGAGCTGTTTTTT. This encodes CASSFPNTGELFF.

The CDR3 spells CASSFRENTEAFF. The CDR3 nucleotides are TGTGCCAGTAGTTTTAGAGAGAACACTGAAGCTTTCTTT. The rearrangement links TRBV19 to TRBJ1-1, with D uncertain. Trimming shortened V by 5 bases and J by 1 base, and 8 bases separated the two germline ends. Per the germline V gene, CDR1 is LNHDA and CDR2 is SQIVND (reference sequence). The CDR3 is made up of 13 amino acids.

This clone has only one observation. The CDR3: CASSGGLSDSGNTIYF. The CDR3 nucleotides read TGTGCCAGCAGTGGGGGTCTCTCGGACTCTGGAAACACCATATATTTT. This chain connects TRBV2 to TRBJ1-3, with D unclear. Trimming removed 4 bases from V and 0 bases from J, with 13 bases in between. Per germline, CDR1 SNHLY and CDR2 FYNNEI. The length of the CDR3 is 16 residues.

The V and J genes are TRBV24-1 and TRBJ1-6; TRBD1 might be the D (6 bases). V lost 0 bases and J 6 bases, leaving 14 bases between the germline ends. In germline, CDR1 is KGHDR, CDR2 SFDVKD. This CDR3 has 17 amino acids. In DNA, the CDR3 is TGTGCCACCAGTGATTTGGGCCAGGCCAGGGGTAATTCACCCCTCCACTTT. Amino acids: CATSDLGQARGNSPLHF.